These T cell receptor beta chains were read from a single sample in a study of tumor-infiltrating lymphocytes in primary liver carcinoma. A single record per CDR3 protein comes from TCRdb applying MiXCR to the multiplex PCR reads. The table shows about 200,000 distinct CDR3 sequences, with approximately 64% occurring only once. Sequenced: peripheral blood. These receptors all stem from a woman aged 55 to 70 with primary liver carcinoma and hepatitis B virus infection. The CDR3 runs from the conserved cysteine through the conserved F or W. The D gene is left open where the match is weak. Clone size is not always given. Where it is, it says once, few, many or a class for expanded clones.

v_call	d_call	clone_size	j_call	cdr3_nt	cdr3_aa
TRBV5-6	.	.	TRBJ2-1	TGTGCCAGCAGCTTCCAAGAGACCCAGTTCTTC	CASSFQETQFF
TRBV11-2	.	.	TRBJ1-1	TGTGCCAGCAACTACTACTGGAACACTGAAGCTTTCTTT	CASNYYWNTEAFF
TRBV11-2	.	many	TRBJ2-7	TGTGCCAGCAGCTTAACGACCGAGCAGTACTTC	CASSLTTEQYF
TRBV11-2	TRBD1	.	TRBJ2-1	TGTGCCAGCAGCTCAGACAGGGGTGATGAGCAGTTCTTC	CASSSDRGDEQFF
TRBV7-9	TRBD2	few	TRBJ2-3	TGTGCCAGCAGCTTAGCGGGTGTGGCGGGAGGCACCACAGATACGCAGTATTTT	CASSLAGVAGGTTDTQYF
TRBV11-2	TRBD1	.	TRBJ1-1	TGTGCCAGCGCGTGGGACAGGGGGCTCGGAAGTGAAGCTTTCTTT	CASAWDRGLGSEAFF
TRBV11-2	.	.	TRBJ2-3	TGTGTCAGCAGCCCAGGGATAGGGCTGGCAGATACGCAGTATTTT	CVSSPGIGLADTQYF
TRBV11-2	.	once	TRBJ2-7	TGTGCCAGCAGCCTTTCCGGGCCCTACGGGCAGTACTTC	CASSLSGPYGQYF
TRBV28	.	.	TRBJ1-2	TGTGCCAGCAGTCCTCACGAAACTGGCTATGGCTACACCTTC	CASSPHETGYGYTF
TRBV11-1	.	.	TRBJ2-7	TGTGACAGCGCAGGGAAGGATGAGCAGTACTTC	CDSAGKDEQYF
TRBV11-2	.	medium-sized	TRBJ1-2	TGTGCCAGCAGCCTCGGGACACCGGAGGGGTTCTATGGCTACACCTTC	CASSLGTPEGFYGYTF
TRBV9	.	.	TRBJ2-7	TGTGCCAGCAGCGAAGCGGGTGAGTCCTACGAGCAGTACTTC	CASSEAGESYEQYF
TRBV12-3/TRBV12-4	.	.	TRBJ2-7	TGTGCCAGCAGCCTAACTCCTACTAACGATCCTACCTACGAGCAGTACTTC	CASSLTPTNDPTYEQYF
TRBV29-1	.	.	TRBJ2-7	TGCAGCATTGTAGTACAGAAGACCTTTGCGGGTGGACTAAACCTCCCTTACGAGCAGTACTTC	CSIVVQKTFAGGLNLPYEQYF
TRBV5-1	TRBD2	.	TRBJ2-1	TGCGCCAGCAGCTTTAGCGGGAGCAGAAATAAGCAGTTCTTC	CASSFSGSRNKQFF
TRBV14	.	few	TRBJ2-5	TGTGCCAGCAGCCAAGTAAGATTCCAAGAGACCCAGTACTTC	CASSQVRFQETQYF
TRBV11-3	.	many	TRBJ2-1	TGTGCCAGCAGCTTAGAGGGCGGGACCTACTACAATGAGCAGTTCTTC	CASSLEGGTYYNEQFF
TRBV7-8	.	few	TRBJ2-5	TGTGCCAGCAGCCCCCGTCTGAGAGGGAGGCTAGGAGAGACCCAGTACTTC	CASSPRLRGRLGETQYF
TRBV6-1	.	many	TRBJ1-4	TGTGCCAGCAGTGCCCCTTTTTCGGCACAGACTAATGAAAAACTGTTTTTT	CASSAPFSAQTNEKLFF
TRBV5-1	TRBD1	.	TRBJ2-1	TGCGCCAGCATCGACCTGAGACAGGGTAGGAATGAGCAGTTCTTC	CASIDLRQGRNEQFF
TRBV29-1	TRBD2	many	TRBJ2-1	TGCAGCGCCGAGGTAGCGGGAGTACCCAATGAGCAGTTCTTC	CSAEVAGVPNEQFF
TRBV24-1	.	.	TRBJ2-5	TGTGCCACCAGTGACCAACCCGCCGGATTAAGCCAAGAGACCCCGTACTTC	CATSDQPAGLSQETPYF
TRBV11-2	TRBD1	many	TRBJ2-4	TGTGCCAGCAGCTCCGCCGGGACAGGGGTTCAAAACATTCAGTACTTC	CASSSAGTGVQNIQYF
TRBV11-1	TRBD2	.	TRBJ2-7	TGTGCCAGCAGCTTAGGATGGACTAGCGGGATGAGCTCCTATGAGCAGTACTTC	CASSLGWTSGMSSYEQYF
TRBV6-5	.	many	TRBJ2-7	TGTGCCAGCGGGCGGACCTACGAGCAGTACTTC	CASGRTYEQYF
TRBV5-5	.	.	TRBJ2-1	TGTGCCAGCAGCTCGGCCCGGCTCCGTTCGAATGAGCAGTTCTTC	CASSSARLRSNEQFF
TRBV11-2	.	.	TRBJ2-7	TGTGCCAGCAACGCCCCCGGTGTGGGGCTGCAACAGTACTTC	CASNAPGVGLQQYF
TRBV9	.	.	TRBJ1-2	TGTGCCAGCAGCGCTCGTAGTCATGGGGGCTACACCTTC	CASSARSHGGYTF
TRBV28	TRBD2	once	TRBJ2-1	TGTGCCAGCTGTTGGGGGGGGAAGCGGCCGTTCTTC	CASCWGGKRPFF
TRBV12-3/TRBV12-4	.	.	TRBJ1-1	TGTTACAGCTCTTCAGGGCGGGAGAACACTGAAGCTTTCTTT	CYSSSGRENTEAFF
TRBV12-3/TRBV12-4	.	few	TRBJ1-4	TGTGCCAGCAGTCCCGGGGTTTCTTGGGAAAAACTGTTTTTT	CASSPGVSWEKLFF
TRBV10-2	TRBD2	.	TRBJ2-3	TGCGCCAGCAGTCAGACTAGCGGGAGCACAGATACGCAGTATTTT	CASSQTSGSTDTQYF
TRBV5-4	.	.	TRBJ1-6	TGTGCCAGCACCTTGCATTCCGGGGGCGATTCATCCCTCCACTTT	CASTLHSGGDSSLHF
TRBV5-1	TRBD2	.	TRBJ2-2	TGCGCCAGCAGCTTCGGTAGCGGGCACACCGGAGAACTGGTTTTT	CASSFGSGHTGELVF
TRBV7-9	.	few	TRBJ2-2	TGTGCCAGCAGCTTACGAGAGGGTAACACCGGGGAGCTGTTTTTT	CASSLREGNTGELFF
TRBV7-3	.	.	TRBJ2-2	TGTGCCAGCAGGGGACAAGACACCGGGGAGCTGTTTTTT	CASRGQDTGELFF
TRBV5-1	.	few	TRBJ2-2	TGCGCCAGCAGCTTGGAACTGATCACCGGGGAGCTGTTTTTT	CASSLELITGELFF